Shown below are 10 T cell receptor beta chains from a single sample sequenced in a study of blood T cells in healthy people across ages. Together with a sample-barcoded 5' primer, a J-beta primer mix was included in a second PCR lasting roughly 6 to 12 cycles. Using its own MiXCR run on the 5' RACE reads, TCRdb lists one record per CDR3 protein. The top ten hold 7.7% of the sample, which has about 1,800,000 distinct CDR3 sequences, 28% seen once. Material: blood. These receptors all come from a woman in her thirties in good health.

This clonotype appeared a few times. The chain recombines TRBV10-1 with TRBJ2-3, with D unclear. CDR1 is WNHNN and CDR2 is SYGVQD in the germline V gene (reference sequence). V gave up 3 bases and J gave up 3 bases, with 13 bases separating them. The CDR3 runs to 15 residues. In DNA, the CDR3 is TGCGCCAGCAGTGATGGTCAGAGAAGTACAGATACGCAGTATTTT. Translated, it gives CASSDGQRSTDTQYF.

This clonotype was recorded a few times. The chain links TRBV29-1 to TRBJ2-1, with D possibly TRBD1 on 5 matching bases. V was shortened by 4 bases and J by 8 bases, with 21 bases between the two germline ends. Germline V lookup: CDR1 SQVTM, CDR2 ANQGSEA. The CDR3 has 15 amino acids. The CDR3 DNA sequence: TGCAGCGTTGTAGGTTATCAGGGCACTGCGGATGAGCAGTTCTTC. This translates into CSVVGYQGTADEQFF.

The chain has TRBV4-2 and TRBJ2-7, with a tentative D call TRBD2 (6 bases). V was cut by 0 bases and J by 3 bases, with 12 bases left in between. The CDR3 loop spans 15 amino acids. The germline CDR1 and CDR2 sequences are LGHNA and YNFKEQ. CDR3: CASSQDRRASYEQYF. CDR3 bases: TGTGCCAGCAGCCAAGACCGGAGGGCTAGCTACGAGCAGTACTTC.

A word on this clonotype: This clone may be a read error of a much larger clone one base away. CDR3 in DNA: TGCAGCGTTGAATCAGGGGTCGGCGCAGATACGCAGTATTTT. Its protein is CSVESGVGADTQYF. This chain uses TRBV29-1 with TRBJ2-3, with D possibly TRBD1 on 6 matching bases. V lost 2 bases to trimming and J lost 4 bases, with 13 bases between them. Germline V gene data show CDR1 as SQVTM and CDR2 as ANQGSEA. This CDR3 has 14 residues.

This clonotype has a handful of counts. V is TRBV4-2 and J is TRBJ2-1; D perhaps matches TRBD1 (6 bases). V lost 0 bases and J 7 bases, leaving 13 bases between the germline ends. Germline V gives CDR1 LGHNA, CDR2 YNFKEQ. The CDR3 is 15 residues long. The CDR3 DNA reads as TGTGCCAGCAGCCAAGACGTGGCCAGGGGAAATGAGCAGTTCTTC. Residues: CASSQDVARGNEQFF.

The sample holds a few counts of this clonotype. CDR3 DNA sequence: TGCAGTGCTAGAGACGGTTGGACGTTTAGCAATCAGCCCCAGCATTTT. Translating it yields CSARDGWTFSNQPQHF. The chain is built from TRBV20-1 and TRBJ1-5; D call uncertain. V lost 0 bases and J lost 0, with 12 bases in between. The CDR3 is 16 residues long. Germline CDR1 reads DFQATT; CDR2 reads SNEGSKA (reference sequence).

V and J are TRBV29-1 and TRBJ1-5; 8 bases fit TRBD1. Germline CDR1 SQVTM, CDR2 ANQGSEA. V was clipped by 5 bases and J by 3 bases; unmatched bases: 9. The CDR3 totals 15 residues. The CDR3 protein is CSVSSAGGLNQPQHF. CDR3 coding DNA: TGCAGCGTTTCATCCGCAGGGGGCCTCAATCAGCCCCAGCATTTT.

The chain carries TRBV4-3 and TRBJ1-5, with TRBD1 matching over 7 bases. This CDR3 spans 15 amino acids. The J segment lost 6 bases and the V segment lost 0 bases, leaving 5 bases of the junction unmatched. Germline V CDR1 and CDR2: LGHNA, YSLEER. The CDR3 nucleotides are TGCGCCAGCAGCCAAGAAGCAGGGGGAGGTCAGCCCCAGCATTTT. As protein: CASSQEAGGGQPQHF.

The chain combines TRBV6-5 with TRBJ2-7; tentatively, D is TRBD1 (6 bases). The V end was cut by 1 base, the J end by 0 bases, with 10 bases between. Germline CDR1 is MNHEY and CDR2 is SVGAGI. The CDR3 extends over 15 amino acids. This chain's CDR3 is CASSYWRTDSYEQYF. The CDR3 DNA reads as TGTGCCAGCAGTTACTGGCGGACAGACTCCTACGAGCAGTACTTC.

This clonotype was counted ten times or more. CDR3 region: CASSRSTESYEQYF. CDR3 DNA: TGTGCCAGCAGCCGCTCCACGGAGTCCTACGAGCAGTACTTC. J is TRBJ2-7 and V is TRBV7-2; no firm D call. From germline, CDR1 is SGHTA and CDR2 FQGNSA. CDR3 length: 14 residues. The V end lost 5 bases, the J end lost 1 base, and 12 bases lay between the germline ends.